These 26 T cell receptor beta chains came from one sample sequenced in a study of CD4 T cells in relation to SARS-CoV-2 and coronaviruses. The antigens these receptors bind are not known. The table came from immunoSEQ multiplex PCR; TCRdb's copy has only in-frame clones and leaves some out. The sample holds some 23,000 clones, about 82% seen once. Unexposed donor CD4+ T cells date from about 2010-2019, before the COVID-19 pandemic. CD4+ T cells were isolated from the cells after about 11 days of culture. The sample taken for sequencing was CD4+ T cells from PBMCs, cultured in vitro. The receptors originated from a human donor in good health.

V and J are TRBV6-5 and TRBJ1-1; weak D call: TRBD1 (5 bases). V was shortened by 6 bases and J by 11 bases, with 13 bases between the two germline ends. The germline gives CDR1 MNHEY, CDR2 SVGAGI. The CDR3 covers 11 residues. The CDR3 region is CASRGLAAAFF. CDR3 nucleotides: TGTGCCAGCAGGGGGCTTGCTGCGGCTTTCTTT.

This chain uses TRBV4-1 with TRBJ2-3, with 9 positions matching TRBD2. The trim removed 3 bases at V and 3 bases at J, leaving 10 bases unmatched. This CDR3 is built from 17 residues. Germline CDR1 is MGHRA and CDR2 is YSYEKL. CDR3 nucleotides: TGCGCCAGCAGCCAGAGGGGAGCGGGGGGCGGGACAGATACGCAGTATTTT. The encoded protein is CASSQRGAGGGTDTQYF.

The table lists this clone with a few counts. The J gene is TRBJ2-3, the V gene TRBV7-9, with D unresolved. The germline V gene encodes CDR1 SEHNR and CDR2 FQNEAQ (reference sequence). V was pared by 2 bases and J by 0 bases, with 6 bases between. CDR3 size: 14 residues. The CDR3 DNA reads TGTGCCAGCAGCTTACTGCGGAGCACAGATACGCAGTATTTT. This codes for CASSLLRSTDTQYF.

The chain links TRBV10-1 to TRBJ2-3; 8 nucleotides agree with TRBD2. The CDR3 has 19 residues. V was clipped by 6 bases and J by 1 base; unmatched bases: 18. Germline-derived CDR1 and CDR2 are WNHNN and SYGVQD (reference sequence). CDR3 amino acids: CASRAPPCLVAGRTDTQYF. In nucleotides, the CDR3 is TGCGCCAGCAGGGCTCCTCCATGTTTGGTAGCGGGACGCACAGATACGCAGTATTTT.

This chain links TRBV19 with TRBJ2-1, with TRBD1 identical over 8 bases. The trim removed 4 bases at V and 8 bases at J, leaving 4 bases unmatched. Germline V gives CDR1 LNHDA, CDR2 SQIVND (reference sequence). The CDR3 sequence is 13 residues long. Here the CDR3 DNA reads TGTGCCAGTAGTAAAGACAGGGGCGATGAGCAGTTCTTC. Amino acids: CASSKDRGDEQFF.

In its sample, this clone was seen a few times. This sequence joins TRBV7-6 and TRBJ1-1, with D possibly being TRBD1 (6 bases). Trimming took off 1 base at V and 0 bases at J, with 9 bases between the two ends. Germline V lookup: CDR1 SGHVS, CDR2 FNYEAQ. There are 15 residues in the CDR3. The CDR3 DNA sequence: TGTGCCAGCAGCTTAGAGGGGGAGATGAACACTGAAGCTTTCTTT. Its translation is CASSLEGEMNTEAFF.

This clone was found a few times. The J gene is TRBJ2-7, the V gene TRBV5-1, with TRBD2 identical over 9 bases. After removal of 5 bases from V and 1 base from J, the junction contained 7 bases not matched to a gene. Germline assignment: CDR1 SGHRS and CDR2 YFSETQ. The CDR3 has 15 amino acids. The CDR3 DNA is TGCGCCAGCAGTTTCGAGACTAGCGGATCCTACGAGCAGTACTTC. It translates to CASSFETSGSYEQYF. The whole variable domain, remainder taken from reference TRBV5-1 and TRBJ2-7, is KAGVTQTPRYLIKTRGQQVTLSCSPISGHRSVSWYQQTPGQGLQFLFEYFSETQRNKGNFPGRFSGRQFSNSRSEMNVSTLELGDSALYLCASSFETSGSYEQYFGPGTRLTVT.

The gene calls are TRBV7-2 and TRBJ2-2, with D possibly being TRBD1 (7 bases). This CDR3 is built from 16 residues. Trimming removed 1 base from V and 2 bases from J, with 11 bases in between. Germline V gene sequence: CDR1 SGHTA, CDR2 FQGNSA. This CDR3 is CASSLVEGANTGELFF. CDR3 DNA: TGTGCCAGCAGCTTAGTGGAGGGGGCAAACACCGGGGAGCTGTTTTTT.

V gene TRBV6-1 combines with J gene TRBJ2-1; no firm D call. Germline values: CDR1 MNHNS, CDR2 SASEGT. Trimming took 1 base from V and 8 from J, leaving 15 bases between them. The CDR3 is 15 amino acids. CDR3 in DNA: TGTGCCAGCAGTGAAGGGGCTATCTATGGGGATGAGCAGTTCTTC. Translated, it gives CASSEGAIYGDEQFF.

The chain uses TRBV23-1 and TRBJ1-5; 7 nucleotides line up with TRBD1. TRBV23-1 is identified as an open reading frame with a role that is uncertain. CDR3 length: 13 residues. For the CDR3, the DNA is TGCGCTAAGGGGGCCAAAGAGGATCAGCCCCAGCATTTT. Residues: CAKGAKEDQPQHF.

This chain uses TRBV25-1 with TRBJ2-3, with 7 bases fitting TRBD2. Germline CDR1 reads MGHDK; CDR2 reads SYGVNS. The CDR3 extends over 16 amino acids. The junction had 10 bases not matched to a gene; V was cut back by 4 bases and J by 3 bases. The CDR3 bases are TGTGCCAGCAGTGGCATGGGGCGGGAGTGGACAGATACGCAGTATTTT. Protein product: CASSGMGREWTDTQYF.

The gene calls are TRBV11-2 and TRBJ1-4; D possibly corresponds to TRBD1 (5 bases). CDR3 length: 16 amino acids. Trimming pared 0 bases from V and 3 bases from J, leaving 11 bases between. Per germline, CDR1 SGHAT and CDR2 FQNNGV. CDR3 in DNA: TGTGCCAGCAGCTTAGATCCCGGGGCGGCTAATGAAAAACTGTTTTTT. This codes for CASSLDPGAANEKLFF.

This chain connects TRBV7-9 to TRBJ1-1; no clear D gene. Trimming took off 5 bases at V and 7 bases at J, with 11 bases between the two ends. The CDR3 loop spans 12 amino acids. CDR1 and CDR2 from the germline V gene are SEHNR and FQNEAQ (reference sequence). The CDR3 DNA reads TGTGCCAGCAGCCACGGACGGATTGAAGCTTTCTTT. As protein: CASSHGRIEAFF. Filled out from reference TRBV7-9 and TRBJ1-1, the complete variable domain reads DTGVSQNPRHKITKRGQNVTFRCDPISEHNRLYWYRQTLGQGPEFLTYFQNEAQLEKSRLLSDRFSAERPKGSFSTLEIQRTEQGDSAMYLCASSHGRIEAFFGQGTRLTVV.

The chain employs TRBV5-1 and TRBJ1-2; no firm D call. Germline CDR1 reads SGHRS; CDR2 reads YFSETQ. The V gene lost 1 base and the J gene lost 2 bases, with 6 bases spanning the gap. There are 13 residues in the CDR3. In DNA form, the CDR3 reads TGCGCCAGCAGCTTGCCGGGGAACTATGGCTACACCTTC. It translates to CASSLPGNYGYTF.

This sequence joins TRBV2 and TRBJ2-5; TRBD1 might be the D (6 bases). CDR1 is SNHLY and CDR2 is FYNNEI in the germline V gene. V was clipped by 7 bases and J by 3 bases, with 15 bases between them. The CDR3 runs to 14 residues. This CDR3 is CASTQDRGKETQYF. DNA for the CDR3: TGTGCCAGCACCCAGGACAGAGGGAAAGAGACCCAGTACTTC.

This chain connects TRBV5-5 to TRBJ1-2; D may be TRBD1 (5 bases). The CDR3 is 15 residues long. Germline loops: CDR1 SGHKS, CDR2 YYEKEE (reference sequence). The V end lost 0 bases, the J end lost 4 bases, and 13 bases lay between the germline ends. In DNA, the CDR3 is TGTGCCAGCAGCTTGGACCCGGGACGAAGCTATGGCTACACCTTC. Residues: CASSLDPGRSYGYTF. Based on the CDR3 plus reference TRBV5-5 and TRBJ1-2, the full variable domain is DAGVTQSPTHLIKTRGQQVTLRCSPISGHKSVSWYQQVLGQGPQFIFQYYEKEERGRGNFPDRFSARQFPNYSSELNVNALLLGDSALYLCASSLDPGRSYGYTFGSGTRLTVV.

The chain combines TRBV19 with TRBJ2-3, with TRBD1 as a possible D gene (8 bases). Trimming took 6 bases from V and 4 from J, leaving 20 bases between them. The germline gives CDR1 LNHDA, CDR2 SQIVND (reference sequence). The CDR3 runs to 16 residues. The CDR3: CASSLRRTGRADTQYF. CDR3 in DNA: TGTGCCAGTAGCCTACGCCGGACAGGGAGGGCAGATACGCAGTATTTT.

The chain is built from TRBV18 and TRBJ2-7; TRBD2 aligns across 11 bases. The CDR3 has 14 residues. After removal of 2 bases from V and 5 bases from J, the junction contained 2 bases not matched to a gene. Germline V gene lookup returns CDR1 KGHSH and CDR2 LQKENI. The DNA for the CDR3 is TGTGCCAGCTCACCATCACTAGCGGGGGACGAGCAGTACTTC. Residues: CASSPSLAGDEQYF.

The rearrangement links TRBV5-1 to TRBJ1-2; TRBD1 might be the D (5 bases). With 8 bases removed from V and 7 bases from J, the gap between germline ends came to 12 bases. Germline CDR1 and CDR2: SGHRS and YFSETQ. CDR3 length equals 11 residues. CDR3 region: CASQGTGGYTF. CDR3 nucleotide sequence: TGCGCCAGTCAGGGCACGGGTGGCTACACCTTC.

V usage is TRBV6-1 and J usage is TRBJ2-7; D is perhaps TRBD2 (7 bases). The CDR3 runs to 16 residues. Trimming shortened V by 0 bases and J by 3 bases, and 15 bases separated the two germline ends. Germline-derived CDR1 and CDR2 are MNHNS and SASEGT. CDR3 loop: CASSEAGGTHFYEQYF. The CDR3 DNA follows: TGTGCCAGCAGTGAAGCGGGAGGGACACATTTCTACGAGCAGTACTTC.

The genes are TRBV6-2 or TRBV6-3 and TRBJ2-7; D not resolved. The V gene lost 2 bases and the J gene lost 2 bases, with 13 bases spanning the gap. CDR3 length: 15 amino acids. Germline CDR1 is MNHEY and CDR2 is SVGEGT. This chain's CDR3 is CASSYLDSTAYEQYF. The CDR3 region has the DNA TGTGCCAGCAGTTACCTTGACTCCACCGCCTACGAGCAGTACTTC.

The chain couples TRBV18 to TRBJ2-3, with TRBD1 matching 9 bases. This CDR3 has 16 residues. The V gene end was trimmed by 4 bases and the J gene end by 0 bases; junction bases not matched to a gene: 5. CDR1 KGHSH and CDR2 LQKENI come from the germline V gene. The DNA for the CDR3 is TGTGCCAGCTCACGACCGGGACAGGGTAGCACAGATACGCAGTATTTT. The encoded protein is CASSRPGQGSTDTQYF.

The chain links TRBV5-1 to TRBJ2-7, with D uncertain. Trimming removed 2 bases from V and 3 bases from J, with 9 bases in between. CDR3 size: 13 residues. CDR1 and CDR2 (germline): SGHRS, YFSETQ. CDR3 sequence (DNA): TGCGCCAGCAGCTTCGCGTCGGACTACGAGCAGTACTTC. Translated: CASSFASDYEQYF.

For the CDR3, the DNA is TGTGCCAGCAGTCCCCAGGGAACCCCCACTGAAGCTTTCTTT. Translated, it gives CASSPQGTPTEAFF. The chain recombines TRBV2 with TRBJ1-1; a possible D gene is TRBD1 (5 bases). The V and J ends lost 5 bases and 4 bases respectively, with 14 bases between them. Germline values: CDR1 SNHLY, CDR2 FYNNEI. The CDR3 is made up of 14 amino acids.

V usage is TRBV19 and J usage is TRBJ2-7, with 9 nucleotides matching TRBD1. Trimming at V came to 5 bases and at J to 3 bases, leaving 5 bases not matched to a gene. The CDR3 is 14 amino acids. CDR1 is LNHDA and CDR2 is SQIVND in the germline V gene (reference sequence). CDR3 residues: CASSLRDRDYEQYF. The CDR3 coding sequence is TGTGCCAGTAGTTTACGGGACAGGGACTACGAGCAGTACTTC.

Written as DNA, the CDR3 is TGTGCCAGCAGCCAATCTGGGACAGGGGTTATCACTGAAGCTTTCTTT. It specifies CASSQSGTGVITEAFF. The chain carries TRBV14 and TRBJ1-1, with 10 positions matching TRBD1. The CDR3 loop spans 16 amino acids. V shed 2 bases and J 4 bases; nucleotides not matched to a gene: 7. Per the germline V gene, CDR1 is SGHDN and CDR2 is FVKESK. The full variable domain, with the rest looked up from reference TRBV14 and TRBJ1-1, is EAGVTQFPSHSVIEKGQTVTLRCDPISGHDNLYWYRRVMGKEIKFLLHFVKESKQDESGMPNNRFLAERTGGTYSTLKVQPAELEDSGVYFCASSQSGTGVITEAFFGQGTRLTVV.